Here is one T cell receptor beta chain with its context. Using immunoSEQ multiplex PCR, the repertoire was profiled, and TCRdb retains in-frame clones only, with some absent. The profile covers about 73,000 clones, with over 80% appearing a single time and over 2.5% taken by the ten largest. The entry originates in a study of T cell changes during pregnancy in multiple sclerosis. Per germline, CDR1 MNHEY and CDR2 SMNVEV (reference sequence). Trimming removed 3 bases at V and 3 bases at J, with 12 bases between. This CDR3 comprises 14 residues. The origin of this receptor is a female donor in good health, enrolled as a control in a pregnancy study. Sequenced here: peripheral blood, sampled in the third trimester of pregnancy. The rearrangement uses TRBV27 and TRBJ2-7, with unresolved D. CDR3 sequence reads: CASSFGLSGYEQYF. In DNA, the CDR3 is TGTGCCAGCAGTTTTGGGCTTTCCGGCTACGAGCAGTACTTC.